Sequencing of this T cell receptor (beta chain) was carried out in a study of blood T cells in healthy people across ages. J lost 4 bases, V lost 0 bases, and 6 bases had no gene match. The CDR3 covers 16 residues. Germline V gene lookup returns CDR1 SGHTS and CDR2 YDEGEE. This clonotype was seen a few times. For the second PCR, which ran for roughly 7 to 11 cycles, a sample-barcoded 5' primer and a J-beta primer mix were used. Each CDR3 protein gets one entry after TCRdb re-called the 5' RACE reads with MiXCR. The table records over a million distinct CDR3 sequences, roughly a quarter of them present only once. In addition, the sample was reused for a study of T cells of mothers and their children.

This clonotype originated in a girl aged 2-10 years in good health. The source material was blood. The chain recombines TRBV5-8 with TRBJ1-1, with 10 bases fitting TRBD1. CDR3 DNA sequence: TGTGCCAGCAGCTTGGGACAGGGGGCCGGGTTCACTGAAGCTTTCTTT. Its translation: CASSLGQGAGFTEAFF.